What follows are 14 T cell receptor beta chains derived from one specimen sequenced in a study of shared clonotypes between healthy human individuals. The table came from immunoSEQ multiplex PCR; TCRdb's copy has only in-frame clones and leaves some out. This sample has around 2,000,000 clones, with about 95% found just once. Naivety among CD8 cells was defined by CD45RO negativity and positive CCR7 selection, thereby excluding terminally differentiated effector memory CD45RA+ cells. Source material: naive CD8+ T cells sorted from blood. The source of these receptors is a man between 18 and 29 years old in good health.

This clone was seen a single time. The chain's CDR3 is CASSRTGTGIEQFF. CDR3 DNA: TGTGCCAGCAGCCGAACCGGGACAGGGATTGAGCAGTTCTTC. This chain uses TRBV14 with TRBJ2-1; 9 bases map to TRBD1. The CDR3 contains 14 residues. CDR1 and CDR2 from the germline V gene are SGHDN and FVKESK. The V gene end was trimmed by 4 bases and the J gene end by 9 bases; junction bases not matched to a gene: 7.

The V call is TRBV11-2, the J call TRBJ1-3; tentative D call: TRBD1 (5 bases). Germline V gene sequence: CDR1 SGHAT, CDR2 FQNNGV. The CDR3 extends over 16 amino acids. V lost 5 bases and J lost 2, with 16 bases in between. The DNA for the CDR3 is TGTGCCAGCAGCCCGCCTGACAGAACACCTGGAAACACCATATATTTT. As protein: CASSPPDRTPGNTIYF.

The chain uses TRBV15 and TRBJ2-7; 7 bases are shared with TRBD1. Unmatched junction bases numbered 5, after V lost 0 bases and J lost 3 bases. Germline CDR1 and CDR2: LNHNV and YYDKDF (reference sequence). The CDR3 consists of 15 residues. The CDR3 loop reads CATSRDEQGFYEQYF. CDR3 nucleotide sequence: TGTGCCACCAGCAGAGATGAACAGGGGTTCTACGAGCAGTACTTC.

The gene calls are TRBV10-2 and TRBJ2-1, with 14 nucleotides matching TRBD2. The ends lost 6 bases at V and 9 bases at J; junction bases unmatched: 4. In germline, CDR1 is WSHSY, CDR2 SAAADI. The CDR3 contains 14 residues. The CDR3 DNA sequence: TGCGCCAGCAGGGGACTAGCGGGAGAGGTTGAGCAGTTCTTC. Translating gives CASRGLAGEVEQFF.

The table lists this clone with a count of one. The gene calls are TRBV28 and TRBJ1-6; 8 positions match TRBD1. The junction had 2 bases not matched to a gene; V was cut back by 3 bases and J by 4 bases. This CDR3 is 15 amino acids long. Germline-derived CDR1 and CDR2 are MDHEN and SYDVKM. CDR3 DNA sequence: TGTGCCAGCAGTTTGGACAGGGATTATAATTCACCCCTCCACTTT. This translates into CASSLDRDYNSPLHF.

The chain is built from TRBV12-5 and TRBJ2-2; 7 nucleotides align to TRBD1. The CDR3 extends over 16 amino acids. CDR1 and CDR2 (germline): LGHNT, FRNRAP. With V trimmed by 6 bases and J by 6 bases, 13 bases remained unmatched. CDR3 residues: CASGSPPDRRPGELFF. In nucleotides, the CDR3 is TGTGCTAGTGGGTCCCCCCCGGACAGGCGTCCCGGGGAGCTGTTTTTT.

The rearrangement joins TRBV27 to TRBJ2-2; D gene unclear. The CDR3 extends over 15 amino acids. CDR1 and CDR2 from the germline V gene are MNHEY and SMNVEV (reference sequence). Trimming stripped 4 bases from V and 0 bases from J, with 9 bases between. DNA for the CDR3: TGTGCCAGCAGTTGGTCGCAGTCGAACACCGGGGAGCTGTTTTTT. It yields the protein CASSWSQSNTGELFF.

J is TRBJ2-7 and V is TRBV27; the match to TRBD1 covers 8 bases. The V segment lost 6 bases and the J segment 4 bases; nucleotides outside the gene matches: 11. The CDR3 has 15 residues. Germline-derived CDR1 and CDR2 are MNHEY and SMNVEV (reference sequence). The CDR3 nucleotides read TGTGCCAGCAGACCTGGGACAGGTCGGGGGTACGAGCAGTACTTC. The encoded protein is CASRPGTGRGYEQYF.

J is TRBJ2-3 and V is TRBV9; the D gene could be TRBD1 or TRBD2 (6 bases each). CDR3 length: 15 amino acids. Trimming removed 2 bases at V and 0 bases at J, with 10 bases between. CDR1 and CDR2 (germline): SGDLS, YYNGEE. The CDR3 loop reads CASSVLGGSTDTQYF. For the CDR3, the DNA is TGTGCCAGCAGCGTCCTAGGGGGGAGCACAGATACGCAGTATTTT.

The chain uses TRBV6-5 and TRBJ2-2; TRBD1 agrees at 10 bases. The germline V gene encodes CDR1 MNHEY and CDR2 SVGAGI. The CDR3 consists of 15 residues. Trimming at V came to 8 bases and at J to 6 bases, leaving 9 bases not matched to a gene. CDR3 DNA sequence: TGTGCCAGCTCCTTAGGGACAGGGGTTTCCGGGGAGCTGTTTTTT. This translates into CASSLGTGVSGELFF.

The chain combines TRBV5-6 with TRBJ2-7, with 7 bases identical to TRBD2. This CDR3 spans 17 amino acids. Trimming removed 0 bases from V and 1 base from J; junction bases left unmatched: 10. The V gene's germline CDR1 is SGHDT and CDR2 YYEEEE. The CDR3 is CASSLGASGTHSYEQYF. The CDR3 DNA follows: TGTGCCAGCAGCTTGGGGGCTAGCGGAACCCATTCCTACGAGCAGTACTTC.

The rearrangement uses TRBV19 and TRBJ1-5; 10 nucleotides agree with TRBD1. V was pared by 3 bases and J by 5 bases, with 4 bases of the junction left unmatched. The germline gives CDR1 LNHDA, CDR2 SQIVND (reference sequence). This CDR3 comprises 15 residues. CDR3 residues: CASSMDRGSHQPQHF. In DNA, the CDR3 is TGTGCCAGTAGTATGGACAGGGGGTCGCATCAGCCCCAGCATTTT.

The rearrangement joins TRBV7-9 to TRBJ1-6; TRBD1 agrees at 7 bases. The V gene's germline CDR1 is SEHNR and CDR2 FQNEAQ (reference sequence). The CDR3 contains 19 residues. Germline trimming cut 4 bases from V and 6 bases from J; bases unmatched to any gene: 18. CDR3 sequence reads: CASSYQPGYRGISNSPLHF. CDR3 sequence (DNA): TGTGCCAGCAGCTATCAACCGGGCTACAGGGGTATAAGTAATTCACCCCTCCACTTT.

To note about this clone: The junction differs from germline at one of its ends, possibly a read error. The J gene is TRBJ2-1, the V gene TRBV5-6; D is undetermined. This CDR3 comprises 13 residues. The germline CDR1 and CDR2 sequences are SGHDT and YYEEEE. Written as DNA, the CDR3 is TGTGCAAGCACGGTAGACTCCTACAATGAGCAGTTCTTC. Translation gives CASTVDSYNEQFF.